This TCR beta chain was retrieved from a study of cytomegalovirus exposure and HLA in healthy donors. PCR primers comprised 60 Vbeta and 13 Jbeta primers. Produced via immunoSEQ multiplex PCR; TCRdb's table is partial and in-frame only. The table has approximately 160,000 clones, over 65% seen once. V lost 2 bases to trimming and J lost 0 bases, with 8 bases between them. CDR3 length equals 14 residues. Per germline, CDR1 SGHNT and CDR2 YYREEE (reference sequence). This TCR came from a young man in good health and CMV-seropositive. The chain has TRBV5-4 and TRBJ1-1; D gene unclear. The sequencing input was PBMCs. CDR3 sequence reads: CASSFAQMNTEAFF. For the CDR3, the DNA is TGTGCCAGCAGCTTTGCACAAATGAACACTGAAGCTTTCTTT.